These 29 T cell receptor beta chains originate from one sample sequenced in a study of shared clonotypes between healthy human individuals. Selected positively for CCR7 and CD45RO-negative, naive CD8 cells excluded terminally differentiated effector memory CD45RA+ cells. Libraries were prepared by immunoSEQ multiplex PCR; TCRdb keeps only in-frame clonotypes and omits some of them. Of around 650,000 clones listed, roughly 96% are singletons. Sequencing was carried out using naive CD8+ T cells sorted from blood. These receptors originate from a woman aged 25 to 39 in good health.

This clone was observed a single time. This chain uses TRBV5-1 with TRBJ2-7; D not certain. Germline values: CDR1 SGHRS, CDR2 YFSETQ. Trimming took 4 bases from V and 2 from J, leaving 16 bases between them. The CDR3 is 15 residues long. Here the CDR3 DNA reads TGCGCCAGCAGCGCAAGCCCGGGTTTACCCTACGAGCAGTACTTC. Translated: CASSASPGLPYEQYF.

For this clone: At one end, the junction sequence differs from germline, possibly due to a read error. J is TRBJ2-7 and V is TRBV30, with D uncertain. The CDR3 extends over 11 amino acids. Germline-derived CDR1 and CDR2 are GTSNPN and SVGIG (reference sequence). The chain's CDR3 is CAWSTTYMLIF. In DNA form, the CDR3 reads TGTGCCTGGAGCACGACATACATGTTAATTTTC.

The chain carries TRBV13 and TRBJ2-4; D is ambiguous. The CDR3 has 14 residues. CDR1 is PRHDT and CDR2 is FYEKMQ in the germline V gene (reference sequence). The germline V and J ends were trimmed by 3 bases and 5 bases, with 11 bases remaining between them. The CDR3 here is CASSLGSRENIQYF. CDR3 in DNA: TGTGCCAGCAGCTTGGGTAGCCGCGAAAACATTCAGTACTTC.

V and J are TRBV6-5 and TRBJ2-1; perhaps TRBD1 as D (5 bases). Between the trimmed V and J ends, which lost 5 bases and 6 bases, there was a span of 8 bases. The CDR3 is 12 amino acids. Germline values: CDR1 MNHEY, CDR2 SVGAGI. The CDR3 is CASSTQGNEQFF. As DNA, the CDR3 is TGTGCCAGCAGTACTCAGGGCAATGAGCAGTTCTTC.

V usage is TRBV5-6 and J usage is TRBJ2-5; maybe TRBD2 (6 bases). Trimming shortened V by 0 bases and J by 3 bases, and 12 bases separated the two germline ends. The CDR3 covers 15 residues. The germline CDR1 and CDR2 sequences are SGHDT and YYEEEE. The CDR3 sequence is CASSLDRGIEETQYF. For the CDR3, the DNA is TGTGCCAGCAGCTTGGATCGGGGGATCGAAGAGACCCAGTACTTC.

This clone was detected only a few times. The chain employs TRBV2 and TRBJ1-1; no clear D gene. This CDR3 is built from 14 residues. Germline assignment: CDR1 SNHLY and CDR2 FYNNEI. Trimming removed 6 bases from V and 6 bases from J, with 17 bases in between. Written as DNA, the CDR3 is TGTGCCAGCAGGGATTCTAGTTCCCTGGCTGAAGCTTTCTTT. It yields the protein CASRDSSSLAEAFF.

The chain employs TRBV27 and TRBJ1-5, with 9 nucleotides matching TRBD1. Looked up from germline, CDR1 is MNHEY and CDR2 is SMNVEV (reference sequence). J gave up 0 bases and V 5 bases, and 8 bases lay outside the gene matches. The CDR3 has 17 residues. Here the CDR3 reads CASSLGTGPYSNQPQHF. In DNA, the CDR3 is TGTGCCAGCAGTCTGGGGACAGGGCCATATAGCAATCAGCCCCAGCATTTT.

This rearrangement joins TRBV7-6 to TRBJ2-7; 7 bases agree with TRBD2. The junction had 10 bases not matched to a gene; V was cut back by 5 bases and J by 0 bases. The CDR3 has 16 amino acids. The germline V gene encodes CDR1 SGHVS and CDR2 FNYEAQ. The CDR3 sequence: CASSNALAKNSYEQYF. Written as DNA, the CDR3 is TGTGCCAGCAGCAACGCACTAGCGAAAAACTCCTACGAGCAGTACTTC.

J is TRBJ2-5 and V is TRBV2; D remains ambiguous. Trimming stripped 3 bases from V and 7 bases from J, with 9 bases between. Per germline, CDR1 SNHLY and CDR2 FYNNEI. The CDR3 has 12 residues. The CDR3 nucleotides read TGTGCCAGCAGTGACTCCTTTGGGACCCAGTACTTC. This sequence encodes CASSDSFGTQYF.

The CDR3 protein is CSVELPFAHRPTGELFF. In nucleotides, the CDR3 is TGCAGCGTTGAGCTTCCTTTCGCCCACAGGCCGACCGGGGAGCTGTTTTTT. This chain connects TRBV29-1 to TRBJ2-2, with D tentatively TRBD1 (5 bases). The CDR3 runs 17 residues. V lost 3 bases, J lost 5 bases, and 22 bases lay in between. Germline V lookup: CDR1 SQVTM, CDR2 ANQGSEA.

V usage is TRBV13 and J usage is TRBJ2-1, with TRBD2 matching 10 bases. CDR1 PRHDT and CDR2 FYEKMQ come from the germline V gene (reference sequence). The length of the CDR3 is 16 residues. V shed 4 bases and J 0 bases; nucleotides not matched to a gene: 3. CDR3: CASSSPSGSSYNEQFF. The CDR3 DNA sequence: TGTGCCAGCAGCTCGCCTAGCGGGAGCTCCTACAATGAGCAGTTCTTC.

The gene calls are TRBV5-4 and TRBJ2-3, with 13 bases matching TRBD2. The trim removed 3 bases at V and 3 bases at J, leaving 7 bases unmatched. Germline CDR1 and CDR2: SGHNT and YYREEE (reference sequence). This CDR3 is built from 17 residues. The CDR3 sequence is CASSSLLAGGPTDTQYF. CDR3 in DNA: TGTGCCAGCAGCTCTCTACTAGCGGGAGGGCCGACAGATACGCAGTATTTT. Full variable domain (outside the CDR3, taken from reference TRBV5-4 and TRBJ2-3): ETGVTQSPTHLIKTRGQQVTLRCSSQSGHNTVSWYQQALGQGPQFIFQYYREEENGRGNFPPRFSGLQFPNYSSELNVNALELDDSALYLCASSSLLAGGPTDTQYFGPGTRLTVL.

This sequence joins TRBV27 and TRBJ2-5; D perhaps matches TRBD1 (6 bases). The J call may be mistaken, given a closer DNA end match to TRBJ2-7. The CDR3 has 12 residues. Germline CDR1 reads MNHEY; CDR2 reads SMNVEV (reference sequence). CDR3 protein: CASSLGAGEQYF. DNA for the CDR3: TGTGCCAGCAGTTTGGGGGCGGGCGAGCAGTACTTC.

V is TRBV5-1 and J is TRBJ2-1; D not certain. The CDR3 spans 12 residues. Trimming cost V 3 bases and J 4 bases, with 5 bases left between them. The germline gives CDR1 SGHRS, CDR2 YFSETQ. CDR3 sequence reads: CASSSPYNEQFF. In DNA form, the CDR3 reads TGCGCCAGCAGCTCCCCGTACAATGAGCAGTTCTTC.

The chain joins TRBV27 to TRBJ2-7, with a tentative D call TRBD2 (6 bases). This CDR3 is 11 amino acids long. Germline values: CDR1 MNHEY, CDR2 SMNVEV (reference sequence). CDR3 protein: CTAGYSYEQYF. Written as DNA, the CDR3 is TGTACGGCGGGATACTCCTACGAGCAGTACTTC.

The gene calls are TRBV6-5 and TRBJ2-3, with 8 nucleotides matching TRBD1. Germline values: CDR1 MNHEY, CDR2 SVGAGI. V shed 4 bases, J shed 7 bases, and the junction held 13 bases outside the gene matches. This CDR3 is 16 amino acids long. For the CDR3, the DNA is TGTGCCAGCAGTTGGAGGGGATTGGGACAGGAAAATACGCAGTATTTT. It specifies CASSWRGLGQENTQYF.

V is TRBV28 and J is TRBJ2-1; D call uncertain. With 2 bases removed from V and 6 bases from J, the gap between germline ends came to 11 bases. CDR1 MDHEN and CDR2 SYDVKM come from the germline V gene. CDR3 length equals 14 residues. CDR3 loop: CASSLESQFNEQFF. CDR3 DNA: TGTGCCAGCAGTTTAGAGAGTCAGTTCAATGAGCAGTTCTTC.

This clone was counted once. CDR3 in DNA: TGCAGCGCCGGAGGCTATGAGCAGTTCTTC. Protein product: CSAGGYEQFF. The chain links TRBV29-1 to TRBJ2-1; D perhaps matches TRBD2 (5 bases). Trimming cost V 7 bases and J 8 bases, with 9 bases left between them. This CDR3 has 10 residues. Germline CDR1 is SQVTM and CDR2 is ANQGSEA.

This chain connects TRBV28 to TRBJ2-5; D unresolved. CDR1 and CDR2 (germline): MDHEN, SYDVKM. The germline V and J ends were trimmed by 2 bases and 4 bases, with 14 bases remaining between them. The CDR3 covers 15 residues. CDR3 in DNA: TGTGCCAGCAGTTTAATAGGGCGGAGAGGAGAGACCCAGTACTTC. Its protein is CASSLIGRRGETQYF.

The rearrangement uses TRBV15 and TRBJ2-7, with 7 bases fitting TRBD2. CDR1 is LNHNV and CDR2 is YYDKDF in the germline V gene (reference sequence). The CDR3 has 14 amino acids. With V trimmed by 4 bases and J by 4 bases, 7 bases remained unmatched. The CDR3 nucleotides are TGTGCCACCAGCACCACGGGACTACCGTACGAGCAGTACTTC. Encoded protein: CATSTTGLPYEQYF.

The chain has TRBV9 and TRBJ2-7; 8 bases map to TRBD2. CDR1 is SGDLS, CDR2 YYNGEE, per germline. Germline trimming cut 3 bases from V and 5 bases from J; bases unmatched to any gene: 7. This CDR3 is built from 14 residues. The DNA for the CDR3 is TGTGCCAGCAGCGAGGGGACTAGTCTCCACGAGCAGTACTTC. This codes for CASSEGTSLHEQYF.

The V call is TRBV7-8, the J call TRBJ2-6, with D perhaps matching TRBD1 (6 bases). CDR1 and CDR2 (germline): SGHVS, FQNEAQ. This CDR3 comprises 18 residues. Trimming took off 4 bases at V and 1 base at J, with 17 bases between the two ends. CDR3 in amino acids: CASSSFGTPFSGANVLTF. The CDR3 coding sequence is TGTGCCAGCAGCTCCTTCGGGACACCCTTTTCTGGGGCCAACGTCCTGACTTTC.

CDR3 residues: CASSYLGEHEQYF. Here the CDR3 DNA reads TGTGCCAGCAGTTATTTGGGGGAACACGAGCAGTACTTC. The chain links TRBV6-5 to TRBJ2-7, with D perhaps matching TRBD1 or TRBD2 (5 bases each). CDR1 and CDR2 (germline): MNHEY, SVGAGI. V was clipped by 3 bases and J by 5 bases, with 11 bases between them. The CDR3 length is 13 residues.

The rearrangement links TRBV5-6 to TRBJ2-3, with D tentatively TRBD2 (6 bases). This CDR3 has 15 amino acids. Trimming removed 4 bases at V and 2 bases at J, with 14 bases between. Per the germline V gene, CDR1 is SGHDT and CDR2 is YYEEEE. The CDR3, as DNA: TGTGCCAGCAGCCCAGACCGGGGGTTCACAGATACGCAGTATTTT. It codes for CASSPDRGFTDTQYF.

V usage is TRBV5-1 and J usage is TRBJ1-1; D uncertain. This CDR3 contains 13 residues. Deletions cut 5 bases from V and 0 bases from J, with 8 bases between. Germline values: CDR1 SGHRS, CDR2 YFSETQ. CDR3 sequence: CASRATLNTEAFF. CDR3 bases: TGCGCCAGCAGAGCCACCCTGAACACTGAAGCTTTCTTT.

The chain uses TRBV7-9 and TRBJ2-7; tentatively, D is TRBD1 (8 bases). Germline loops: CDR1 SEHNR, CDR2 FQNEAQ (reference sequence). V was shortened by 9 bases and J by 6 bases, with 15 bases between the two germline ends. This CDR3 region has 12 residues. The CDR3 bases are TGTGCCAGTACAGGGGGGGTCAGCGAGCAGTACTTC. The encoded protein is CASTGGVSEQYF.

This rearrangement joins TRBV2 to TRBJ1-2; 8 bases map to TRBD1. Unmatched junction bases numbered 2, after V lost 1 base and J lost 4 bases. Per the germline V gene, CDR1 is SNHLY and CDR2 is FYNNEI. CDR3 length: 14 amino acids. The CDR3 loop is CASSEEDRVYGYTF. CDR3 coding DNA: TGTGCCAGCAGTGAAGAGGACAGGGTCTATGGCTACACCTTC. Using reference TRBV2 and TRBJ1-2 for the parts outside the CDR3, the full variable domain is EPEVTQTPSHQVTQMGQEVILRCVPISNHLYFYWYRQILGQKVEFLVSFYNNEISEKSEIFDDQFSVERPDGSNFTLKIRSTKLEDSAMYFCASSEEDRVYGYTFGSGTRLTVV.

The chain recombines TRBV7-9 with TRBJ2-7, with a tentative D call TRBD2 (5 bases). V gave up 5 bases and J gave up 0 bases, with 17 bases separating them. Looked up from germline, CDR1 is SEHNR and CDR2 is FQNEAQ (reference sequence). CDR3 length: 16 residues. The CDR3: CASSRTGGPISYEQYF. The CDR3 DNA is TGTGCCAGCAGCCGGACTGGTGGACCTATCTCCTACGAGCAGTACTTC.

This clone has only one observation. The chain uses TRBV2 and TRBJ2-3; D gene ambiguous. The CDR3 length is 13 residues. The germline V and J ends were trimmed by 7 bases and 0 bases, with 8 bases remaining between them. The germline V gene encodes CDR1 SNHLY and CDR2 FYNNEI. CDR3 DNA sequence: TGTGCCAGCAAGGAGTGGAGCACAGATACGCAGTATTTT. It yields the protein CASKEWSTDTQYF.